Below are 30 T cell receptor beta chains sequenced from a single sample in a study of blood T cells in healthy people across ages. For the second PCR, which ran for roughly 6 to 12 cycles, a sample-barcoded 5' primer and a J-beta primer mix were used. TCRdb itself ran the 5' RACE reads through MiXCR, one entry per CDR3 protein. The sample holds 1.5 million to 2 million distinct CDR3 sequences; about 50% are singletons and the top ten take about 2.1%. Sequencing was carried out using blood. These receptors all stem from a middle-aged woman in good health.

In its sample, this clonotype was seen many times. The chain recombines TRBV28 with TRBJ2-4; no clear D. Looked up from germline, CDR1 is MDHEN and CDR2 is SYDVKM. Trimming left V 5 bases short and J 13 bases short, with 18 bases between. CDR3 size: 13 residues. CDR3 loop: CASSPYGTTQQYF. The CDR3 DNA is TGTGCCAGCAGTCCCTATGGAACGACTCAGCAGTACTTC.

The chain combines TRBV5-8 with TRBJ2-1, with TRBD1 matching over 9 bases. After removal of 6 bases from V and 13 bases from J, the junction contained 20 bases not matched to a gene. The CDR3 runs 16 residues. In germline, CDR1 is SGHTS, CDR2 YDEGEE. The CDR3 is CASNQPTGQGMKTQFF. The CDR3 DNA reads TGTGCCAGCAACCAACCCACGGGACAGGGTATGAAGACCCAGTTCTTC. Using reference TRBV5-8 and TRBJ2-1 for the parts outside the CDR3, the full variable domain is EAGVTQSPTHLIKTRGQQATLRCSPISGHTSVYWYQQALGLGLQFLLWYDEGEERNRGNFPPRFSGRQFPNYSSELNVNALELEDSALYLCASNQPTGQGMKTQFFGPGTRLTVL.

J is TRBJ2-4 and V is TRBV20-1; D is uncertain. The J call may be incorrect, as the DNA end agrees better with TRBJ2-7. This CDR3 contains 11 residues. Germline V gene data show CDR1 as DFQATT and CDR2 as SNEGSKA (reference sequence). As DNA, the CDR3 is TGCAGTGCTCTTGAGTCCTACGAGCAGTACTTC. It codes for CSALESYEQYF.

V gene TRBV27 combines with J gene TRBJ1-5; D might be TRBD1 (5 bases). The CDR3 extends over 14 amino acids. From germline, CDR1 is MNHEY and CDR2 SMNVEV (reference sequence). V lost 1 base and J 5 bases, leaving 9 bases between the germline ends. The DNA for the CDR3 is TGTGCCAGCAGTTTATTATGGGGCGATCAGCCCCAGCATTTT. Amino acid sequence: CASSLLWGDQPQHF.

The rearrangement joins TRBV20-1 to TRBJ1-5; TRBD1 aligns across 8 bases. With V trimmed by 0 bases and J by 4 bases, 5 bases remained unmatched. Germline-derived CDR1 and CDR2 are DFQATT and SNEGSKA (reference sequence). The CDR3 is made up of 15 amino acids. The CDR3 region has the DNA TGCAGTGCTAGAGATCCGACAGGGGCAAATCAGCCCCAGCATTTT. This sequence encodes CSARDPTGANQPQHF.

The chain is built from TRBV7-9 and TRBJ2-3; no clear D gene. Germline CDR1 is SEHNR and CDR2 is FQNEAQ (reference sequence). V was clipped by 3 bases and J by 0 bases, with 13 bases between them. The CDR3 has 16 amino acids. The CDR3 reads CASSFPKSTSTDTQYF. CDR3 DNA: TGTGCCAGCAGCTTCCCCAAATCGACTAGCACAGATACGCAGTATTTT. The whole variable domain, remainder taken from reference TRBV7-9 and TRBJ2-3, is DTGVSQNPRHKITKRGQNVTFRCDPISEHNRLYWYRQTLGQGPEFLTYFQNEAQLEKSRLLSDRFSAERPKGSFSTLEIQRTEQGDSAMYLCASSFPKSTSTDTQYFGPGTRLTVL.

This chain joins TRBV6-1 and TRBJ2-1; 10 bases map to TRBD2. Germline CDR1 is MNHNS and CDR2 is SASEGT. The CDR3 loop spans 14 amino acids. V shed 7 bases, J shed 6 bases, and the junction held 6 bases outside the gene matches. The CDR3 sequence is CASILAGALNEQFF. CDR3 DNA sequence: TGTGCCAGCATTCTAGCGGGGGCCCTCAATGAGCAGTTCTTC.

This clonotype was found a few times. The chain has TRBV6-2 or TRBV6-3 and TRBJ2-5; the D is unclear. The V gene's germline CDR1 is MNHEY and CDR2 SVGEGT. The length of the CDR3 is 18 residues. V gave up 6 bases and J gave up 0 bases, with 23 bases separating them. CDR3 in DNA: TGTGCCAGCAGCCCGGGCCCTAGACCCCGACGGTACCAAGAGACCCAGTACTTC. Its protein product is CASSPGPRPRRYQETQYF.

The gene calls are TRBV29-1 and TRBJ2-1; 10 bases line up with TRBD2. The germline V gene has CDR1 SQVTM and CDR2 ANQGSEA. The trim removed 7 bases at V and 9 bases at J, leaving 18 bases unmatched. The CDR3 has 16 residues. CDR3 in DNA: TGCAGCGCACGTGAGGCGAGCGGGGGGGCCTTTAGTGAGCAGTTCTTC. Translated, it gives CSAREASGGAFSEQFF.

The V and J genes are TRBV3-1 and TRBJ2-7, with TRBD2 matching 7 bases. The V gene's germline CDR1 is LGHDT and CDR2 YNNKEL (reference sequence). J lost 5 bases, V lost 1 base, and 2 bases had no gene match. The CDR3 sequence is 13 residues long. CDR3 protein: CASSQGLAHEQYF. The CDR3 bases are TGTGCCAGCAGCCAAGGACTAGCCCACGAGCAGTACTTC.

V is TRBV6-5 and J is TRBJ2-1, with TRBD1 matching over 8 bases. The ends lost 6 bases at V and 7 bases at J; junction bases unmatched: 8. The CDR3 consists of 14 residues. The V gene's germline CDR1 is MNHEY and CDR2 SVGAGI. The CDR3 coding sequence is TGTGCCAGCAGGGGAGGACAGGGCTGGAATGAGCAGTTCTTC. Amino acids: CASRGGQGWNEQFF.

This rearrangement joins TRBV15 to TRBJ2-5; D is uncertain. CDR3 length: 13 amino acids. Looked up from germline, CDR1 is LNHNV and CDR2 is YYDKDF (reference sequence). The V and J ends lost 1 base and 5 bases respectively, with 8 bases between them. The CDR3 is CATSRGIGETQYF. CDR3 nucleotides: TGTGCCACCAGCAGAGGGATAGGGGAGACCCAGTACTTC.

The chain employs TRBV5-1 and TRBJ1-1; D is ambiguous. Germline CDR1 and CDR2: SGHRS and YFSETQ. V was pared by 4 bases and J by 1 base, with 8 bases between. The CDR3 has 13 residues. CDR3: CASSREQNTEAFF. CDR3 sequence (DNA): TGCGCCAGCAGCAGGGAACAGAACACTGAAGCTTTCTTT.

The V and J genes are TRBV7-9 and TRBJ2-1, with TRBD1 matching over 7 bases. V lost 4 bases and J lost 15; bases outside the gene matches: 12. The CDR3 has 13 amino acids. The germline V gene encodes CDR1 SEHNR and CDR2 FQNEAQ (reference sequence). CDR3 DNA sequence: TGTGCCAGCAGCTGGTCCGACAGGGACCTTGGGTTCTTC. It encodes CASSWSDRDLGFF.

The genes are TRBV20-1 and TRBJ1-2, with D unclear. Germline V CDR1 and CDR2: DFQATT, SNEGSKA (reference sequence). The germline V and J ends were trimmed by 4 bases and 0 bases, with 15 bases remaining between them. This CDR3 has 15 residues. The CDR3 reads CSATDITKANYGYTF. The CDR3 nucleotides are TGCAGTGCTACCGACATAACAAAAGCTAACTATGGCTACACCTTC.

The rearrangement links TRBV10-3 to TRBJ1-1; no clear D. V lost 1 base and J 3 bases, leaving 12 bases between the germline ends. This CDR3 spans 15 amino acids. Germline V gene sequence: CDR1 ENHRY, CDR2 SYGVKD. This chain's CDR3 is CAISEYREGDTEAFF. The CDR3 coding sequence is TGTGCCATCAGTGAGTACCGAGAGGGTGACACTGAAGCTTTCTTT.

This clonotype has a handful of counts. The genes are TRBV29-1 and TRBJ2-7; D may be TRBD1 (6 bases). Between the trimmed V and J ends, which lost 7 bases and 3 bases, there was a span of 10 bases. The CDR3 has 11 residues. Germline V CDR1 and CDR2: SQVTM, ANQGSEA. As DNA, the CDR3 is TGCAGCGCCGGGACAAACTACGAGCAGTACTTC. Amino acid sequence: CSAGTNYEQYF.

The CDR3 region has the DNA TGTGCCAGCAGTTACTCCGGGACAGGGGCGTACTTC. This codes for CASSYSGTGAYF. The chain is built from TRBV6-6 and TRBJ2-7, with TRBD1 matching 10 bases. Germline trimming cut 0 bases from V and 12 bases from J; bases unmatched to any gene: 2. The germline gives CDR1 MNHNY, CDR2 SVGAGI (reference sequence). The CDR3 loop spans 12 amino acids.

This clonotype showed up just a few times. V usage is TRBV7-2 and J usage is TRBJ2-5, with D perhaps TRBD1 or TRBD2 (6 bases each). The germline V and J ends were trimmed by 5 bases and 0 bases, with 19 bases remaining between them. The CDR3 is 17 amino acids. Germline V gene lookup returns CDR1 SGHTA and CDR2 FQGNSA. This chain's CDR3 is CASSRRVGGRNQETQYF. As DNA, the CDR3 is TGTGCCAGCAGCCGACGGGTTGGGGGGCGGAACCAAGAGACCCAGTACTTC.

This clonotype was detected once. This chain joins TRBV20-1 and TRBJ1-6; the match to TRBD1 covers 7 bases. Germline trimming cut 0 bases from V and 0 bases from J; bases unmatched to any gene: 8. The germline V gene encodes CDR1 DFQATT and CDR2 SNEGSKA (reference sequence). This CDR3 spans 18 amino acids. The CDR3 here is CSAREEGRDSSYNSPLHF. CDR3 in DNA: TGCAGTGCTAGAGAGGAGGGTCGGGACAGCTCCTATAATTCACCCCTCCACTTT.

The chain uses TRBV4-3 and TRBJ2-6, with D unclear. CDR3 length equals 17 residues. Germline assignment: CDR1 LGHNA and CDR2 YSLEER. Trimming pared 0 bases from V and 2 bases from J, leaving 11 bases between. CDR3 sequence reads: CASSQDVGGAGANVLTF. The DNA for the CDR3 is TGCGCCAGCAGCCAAGATGTGGGTGGGGCTGGGGCCAACGTCCTGACTTTC.

This clonotype was detected a few times. The chain links TRBV28 to TRBJ1-6, with a possible D match to TRBD1 (6 bases). This CDR3 contains 16 residues. The ends were cut back, 4 bases at V and 0 bases at J, with 10 bases in the middle. Germline CDR1 reads MDHEN; CDR2 reads SYDVKM. The CDR3 DNA follows: TGTGCCAGCAGTTCCGACAGGAGCTCCTATAATTCACCCCTCCACTTT. It translates to CASSSDRSSYNSPLHF.

The chain recombines TRBV28 with TRBJ1-4; no reliable D call. Per the germline V gene, CDR1 is MDHEN and CDR2 is SYDVKM. V was shortened by 6 bases and J by 7 bases, with 18 bases between the two germline ends. The CDR3 has 15 residues. DNA for the CDR3: TGTGCCAGCAGGTCCGACACCTGGAAACCTGAAAAACTGTTTTTT. This codes for CASRSDTWKPEKLFF.

On this clonotype: This probably arose from a read error, given a far larger clone one base away. The chain recombines TRBV5-1 with TRBJ2-7, with D perhaps matching TRBD1 or TRBD2 (5 bases each). CDR1 and CDR2 from the germline V gene are SGHRS and YFSETQ. V was clipped by 0 bases and J by 5 bases, with 9 bases between them. The CDR3 contains 13 residues. As DNA, the CDR3 is TGCGCCAGCAGCTTGGCGGGACCCGACGAGCAGTACTTC. This gives the protein CASSLAGPDEQYF.

The V and J genes are TRBV6-2 or TRBV6-3 and TRBJ2-7; D remains unclear. The DNA end lines up better with TRBJ2-5; the J call may be wrong. Germline V CDR1 and CDR2: MNHEY, SVGEGT. The CDR3 sequence is 15 residues long. This CDR3 is CASSPRLRSSKTQYF. The CDR3 bases are TGTGCCAGCAGTCCCCGCCTTAGGAGTTCGAAGACCCAGTACTTC.

The chain couples TRBV6-1 to TRBJ2-5, with a tentative D call TRBD2 (7 bases). This CDR3 is 15 amino acids long. Trimming removed 6 bases at V and 4 bases at J, with 18 bases between. Germline V gives CDR1 MNHNS, CDR2 SASEGT. The CDR3 reads CASRAPRRGRETQYF. The CDR3 DNA reads TGTGCCAGCAGGGCCCCTCGGCGGGGGCGAGAGACCCAGTACTTC.

This clonotype was recorded a few times. This chain joins TRBV6-5 and TRBJ2-4; 14 nucleotides match TRBD2. Losses at the gene ends were 2 bases for V and 0 bases for J; bases not matched to a gene: 9. The length of the CDR3 is 20 residues. Germline CDR1 is MNHEY and CDR2 is SVGAGI. CDR3 nucleotides: TGTGCCAGCAGTTACCCGACCGGGACTAGCGGGGGACAAGCCAAAAACATTCAGTACTTC. Amino acids: CASSYPTGTSGGQAKNIQYF.

The J gene is TRBJ2-2, the V gene TRBV2; 8 bases are shared with TRBD2. Germline V gene lookup returns CDR1 SNHLY and CDR2 FYNNEI. CDR3 length: 17 amino acids. Trimming at V came to 7 bases and at J to 5 bases, leaving 15 bases not matched to a gene. In nucleotides, the CDR3 is TGTGCCAGCAATCCCCGAGCGGGGGCCACGGGGACCGGGGAGCTGTTTTTT. This translates into CASNPRAGATGTGELFF. Based on the CDR3 plus reference TRBV2 and TRBJ2-2, the full variable domain is EPEVTQTPSHQVTQMGQEVILRCVPISNHLYFYWYRQILGQKVEFLVSFYNNEISEKSEIFDDQFSVERPDGSNFTLKIRSTKLEDSAMYFCASNPRAGATGTGELFFGEGSRLTVL.

The chain has TRBV2 and TRBJ1-2, with TRBD1 identical over 7 bases. CDR3 size: 14 residues. The germline CDR1 and CDR2 sequences are SNHLY and FYNNEI. After removal of 9 bases from V and 2 bases from J, the junction contained 9 bases not matched to a gene. The chain's CDR3 is CASARGTANYGYTF. CDR3 sequence (DNA): TGTGCCAGTGCGCGGGGGACAGCAAACTATGGCTACACCTTC. The complete variable domain, with remaining parts taken from reference TRBV2 and TRBJ1-2, reads EPEVTQTPSHQVTQMGQEVILRCVPISNHLYFYWYRQILGQKVEFLVSFYNNEISEKSEIFDDQFSVERPDGSNFTLKIRSTKLEDSAMYFCASARGTANYGYTFGSGTRLTVV.

This clonotype has just a few counts. The chain couples TRBV21-1 to TRBJ2-3; the table's D call of TRBD2 was not tested on the DNA. TRBV21-1 is flagged as a pseudogene. The CDR3 runs 16 residues. The CDR3 protein is CATSSGGAKGTDTQYF. The DNA for the CDR3 is TGTGCCACCTCTAGCGGGGGGGCTAAAGGCACAGATACGCAGTATTTT.